These T cell receptor beta chains were read from a single sample in a study of blood T cells in healthy people across ages. TCRdb re-derived calls from the 5' RACE reads in MiXCR, one entry per CDR3 protein. The sample lists about 1.5 million distinct CDR3 sequences; 35% to 45% were seen once. The sequenced sample consisted of blood. The receptors originated from a woman under 30 in good health. The CDR3 runs from the conserved cysteine through the conserved F or W. The D gene is left open where the match is weak. Where a row states a size, it is once, few, many or the class of an expanded clone; other rows omit it.

abundance: few; len: 16; j_gene: TRBJ2-1; v_gene: TRBV3-1; d_gene: TRBD2; CDR3aa: CASSQGGLAGSNEQFF; CDR3nt: TGTGCCAGCAGCCAAGGGGGACTAGCGGGAAGCAATGAGCAGTTCTTC
abundance: -; len: 15; j_gene: TRBJ2-1; v_gene: TRBV7-2; d_gene: -; CDR3aa: CASSSRLDPYNEQFF; CDR3nt: TGTGCCAGCAGCTCCCGGTTGGACCCCTACAATGAGCAGTTCTTC
abundance: few; len: 12; j_gene: TRBJ1-6; v_gene: TRBV12-3/TRBV12-4; d_gene: -; CDR3aa: CASSFRSSPLHF; CDR3nt: TGTGCCAGCAGTTTTAGGAGTTCACCCCTCCACTTT
abundance: -; len: 17; j_gene: TRBJ2-3; v_gene: TRBV27; d_gene: -; CDR3aa: CASSLHGRDYGTDTQYF; CDR3nt: TGTGCCAGCAGTTTGCATGGAAGGGATTACGGCACAGATACGCAGTATTTT
abundance: few; len: 14; j_gene: TRBJ1-4; v_gene: TRBV7-9; d_gene: -; CDR3aa: CASSASEGLGELFF; CDR3nt: TGTGCCAGCAGCGCTTCGGAGGGACTTGGGGAACTGTTTTTT
abundance: few; len: 16; j_gene: TRBJ2-5; v_gene: TRBV5-1; d_gene: TRBD2; CDR3aa: CASSSGGLAGQETQYF; CDR3nt: TGCGCCAGCAGCTCCGGGGGACTAGCGGGACAAGAGACCCAGTACTTC
abundance: -; len: 17; j_gene: TRBJ2-1; v_gene: TRBV13; d_gene: TRBD2; CDR3aa: CASSRGPSGGGSNEQFF; CDR3nt: TGTGCCAGCAGCCGAGGGCCTAGCGGGGGGGGGTCGAATGAGCAGTTCTTC
abundance: few; len: 15; j_gene: TRBJ1-6; v_gene: TRBV4-3; d_gene: -; CDR3aa: CASSQGQGLNSPLHF; CDR3nt: TGCGCCAGCAGCCAAGGTCAGGGGCTAAATTCACCCCTCCACTTT
abundance: -; len: 16; j_gene: TRBJ2-1; v_gene: TRBV5-1; d_gene: TRBD2; CDR3aa: CASSLVWRGISYEQFF; CDR3nt: TGCGCCAGCAGCTTGGTCTGGCGGGGGATCTCCTACGAGCAGTTCTTC
abundance: -; len: 17; j_gene: TRBJ2-1; v_gene: TRBV27; d_gene: TRBD2; CDR3aa: CASSLLSPSGRDNEQFF; CDR3nt: TGTGCCAGCAGTTTATTGTCGCCTAGCGGGAGGGACAATGAGCAGTTCTTC
abundance: few; len: 15; j_gene: TRBJ1-1; v_gene: TRBV5-1; d_gene: -; CDR3aa: CASSLDGGAGTEAFF; CDR3nt: TGCGCCAGCAGCTTGGACGGGGGGGCGGGCACTGAAGCTTTCTTT
abundance: -; len: 15; j_gene: TRBJ2-7; v_gene: TRBV20-1; d_gene: -; CDR3aa: CSAAGGPDGTYEQYF; CDR3nt: TGCAGTGCTGCTGGCGGGCCCGACGGTACCTACGAGCAGTACTTC
abundance: few; len: 15; j_gene: TRBJ2-1; v_gene: TRBV9; d_gene: -; CDR3aa: CASSVVDSSYNEQFF; CDR3nt: TGTGCCAGCAGCGTAGTGGACAGCTCCTACAATGAGCAGTTCTTC
abundance: -; len: 14; j_gene: TRBJ1-5; v_gene: TRBV7-2; d_gene: -; CDR3aa: CASSLGGTHQPQHF; CDR3nt: TGTGCCAGCAGCTTAGGAGGGACTCATCAGCCCCAGCATTTT
abundance: few; len: 11; j_gene: TRBJ1-1; v_gene: TRBV29-1; d_gene: -; CDR3aa: CSVLTNTEAFF; CDR3nt: TGCAGCGTCCTGACCAACACTGAAGCTTTCTTT
abundance: few; len: 12; j_gene: TRBJ1-2; v_gene: TRBV20-1; d_gene: TRBD1; CDR3aa: CSAKGQLYGYTF; CDR3nt: TGCAGTGCTAAGGGACAGCTCTATGGCTACACCTTC
abundance: few; len: 14; j_gene: TRBJ2-3; v_gene: TRBV19; d_gene: -; CDR3aa: CASSVGVGPDTQYF; CDR3nt: TGTGCCAGCTCCGTGGGAGTGGGCCCAGATACGCAGTATTTT
abundance: -; len: 14; j_gene: TRBJ2-3; v_gene: TRBV7-2; d_gene: -; CDR3aa: CASSQGGYADTQYF; CDR3nt: TGTGCCAGCAGCCAGGGGGGTTACGCAGATACGCAGTATTTT
abundance: few; len: 13; j_gene: TRBJ1-5; v_gene: TRBV20-1; d_gene: -; CDR3aa: CSAREWSPGPQHF; CDR3nt: TGCAGTGCTAGAGAATGGTCCCCCGGGCCCCAGCATTTT
abundance: many; len: 13; j_gene: TRBJ2-7; v_gene: TRBV11-2; d_gene: -; CDR3aa: CASSLGLANEQYF; CDR3nt: TGTGCCAGCAGCTTAGGGCTAGCTAACGAGCAGTACTTC
abundance: few; len: 14; j_gene: TRBJ2-3; v_gene: TRBV29-1; d_gene: -; CDR3aa: CSVASRHRTDTQYF; CDR3nt: TGCAGCGTTGCTTCTCGTCACAGGACAGATACGCAGTATTTT
abundance: -; len: 18; j_gene: TRBJ2-7; v_gene: TRBV20-1; d_gene: TRBD1; CDR3aa: CSAREDRTGSISYNEQYF; CDR3nt: TGCAGTGCTAGGGAAGATCGGACAGGGTCAATTTCCTACAATGAGCAGTACTTC
abundance: few; len: 15; j_gene: TRBJ1-5; v_gene: TRBV19; d_gene: -; CDR3aa: CASTLRGYSNQPQHF; CDR3nt: TGTGCCAGTACCCTGAGGGGTTATAGCAATCAGCCCCAGCATTTT
abundance: many; len: 12; j_gene: TRBJ2-7; v_gene: TRBV29-1; d_gene: TRBD1; CDR3aa: CSALQGAYEQYF; CDR3nt: TGCAGCGCACTACAGGGGGCCTACGAGCAGTACTTC
abundance: -; len: 15; j_gene: TRBJ1-2; v_gene: TRBV13; d_gene: -; CDR3aa: CASSEGTPTNYGYTF; CDR3nt: TGTGCCAGCAGCGAGGGGACGCCTACTAACTATGGCTACACCTTC
abundance: few; len: 22; j_gene: TRBJ1-2; v_gene: TRBV12-3/TRBV12-4; d_gene: TRBD1; CDR3aa: CASSLGLQGATTMLQLTKGYTF; CDR3nt: TGTGCCAGCAGTTTAGGGCTCCAGGGGGCAACCACAATGTTACAGCTTACTAAGGGCTACACCTTC
abundance: few; len: 13; j_gene: TRBJ1-2; v_gene: TRBV20-1; d_gene: -; CDR3aa: CSAVQGLNYGYTF; CDR3nt: TGCAGTGCTGTCCAAGGACTTAACTATGGCTACACCTTC
abundance: few; len: 17; j_gene: TRBJ2-5; v_gene: TRBV5-1; d_gene: TRBD1; CDR3aa: CSSQRGTGGNFQETQYF; CDR3nt: TGCTCCAGCCAACGAGGGACAGGGGGGAACTTCCAAGAGACCCAGTACTTC
abundance: -; len: 14; j_gene: TRBJ2-7; v_gene: TRBV5-1; d_gene: -; CDR3aa: CASSPRTGQLGQYF; CDR3nt: TGCGCCAGCAGCCCGAGGACCGGTCAACTCGGGCAGTACTTC
abundance: few; len: 15; j_gene: TRBJ2-3; v_gene: TRBV7-9; d_gene: -; CDR3aa: CASSSQGGGTDTQYF; CDR3nt: TGTGCCAGCAGCTCCCAGGGGGGCGGCACAGATACGCAGTATTTT
abundance: -; len: 13; j_gene: TRBJ1-2; v_gene: TRBV12-3/TRBV12-4; d_gene: -; CDR3aa: CASSSDPGYGYTF; CDR3nt: TGTGCCAGCAGTTCCGACCCGGGGTATGGCTACACCTTC
abundance: -; len: 16; j_gene: TRBJ1-1; v_gene: TRBV25-1; d_gene: -; CDR3aa: CASSEYLERLNTEAFF; CDR3nt: TGTGCCAGCAGTGAATATCTAGAACGGTTGAACACTGAAGCTTTCTTT
abundance: -; len: 14; j_gene: TRBJ2-7; v_gene: TRBV3-1; d_gene: -; CDR3aa: CASSQYREPYEQYF; CDR3nt: TGTGCCAGCAGCCAGTACAGGGAACCCTACGAGCAGTACTTC
abundance: -; len: 13; j_gene: TRBJ2-7; v_gene: TRBV7-9; d_gene: -; CDR3aa: CASQGDFTYEQYF; CDR3nt: TGTGCCTCCCAAGGGGACTTCACCTACGAGCAGTACTTC
abundance: -; len: 14; j_gene: TRBJ2-1; v_gene: TRBV28; d_gene: TRBD1; CDR3aa: CASGPGTGFNEQFF; CDR3nt: TGTGCCAGCGGTCCCGGGACAGGGTTCAATGAGCAGTTCTTC
abundance: -; len: 20; j_gene: TRBJ2-3; v_gene: TRBV7-2; d_gene: TRBD2; CDR3aa: CASSKPGTSDSPTSTDTQYF; CDR3nt: TGTGCCAGCAGTAAACCCGGGACTAGCGACTCCCCGACTAGCACAGATACGCAGTATTTT
abundance: -; len: 14; j_gene: TRBJ2-7; v_gene: TRBV7-2; d_gene: TRBD2; CDR3aa: CASSSTSVAYEQYF; CDR3nt: TGTGCCAGCAGCTCTACTAGCGTGGCCTACGAGCAGTACTTC
abundance: -; len: 15; j_gene: TRBJ1-2; v_gene: TRBV5-1; d_gene: TRBD1; CDR3aa: CASNDRRTGGSGYTF; CDR3nt: TGCGCCAGCAACGACCGCCGGACAGGGGGCAGCGGCTACACCTTC
abundance: -; len: 16; j_gene: TRBJ1-3; v_gene: TRBV15; d_gene: -; CDR3aa: CATSRLNRNSGNTIYF; CDR3nt: TGTGCCACCAGCAGGCTGAACAGGAACTCTGGAAACACCATATATTTT